A single sample is the source of the 22 T cell receptor beta chains below, sequenced in a study of response to subunit inactivated influenza vaccine. MiXCR was run by TCRdb on the RT-PCR reads, yielding one entry per CDR3 protein. The repertoire holds roughly 700,000 distinct CDR3 sequences, 15% to 19% seen once, with 9.5% to 13% in the top ten. The specimen comprised PBMCs from blood, sampled approximately 13 days after vaccination. These receptors were obtained from a man aged 45-65 years who received an inactivated influenza vaccine.

This clonotype was observed a handful of times. The chain recombines TRBV7-2 with TRBJ2-7; possible D gene TRBD2, 7 bases. The V end was cut by 1 base, the J end by 5 bases, with 12 bases between. The germline V gene encodes CDR1 SGHTA and CDR2 FQGNSA. The CDR3 has 14 amino acids. CDR3 nucleotide sequence: TGTGCCAGCAGCTTAGGTGGGGGGGCCCACGAGCAGTACTTC. It specifies CASSLGGGAHEQYF.

V is TRBV7-2 and J is TRBJ2-3; perhaps TRBD1 as D (5 bases). The CDR3 loop spans 17 amino acids. The V and J ends lost 4 bases and 0 bases respectively, with 17 bases between them. The V gene's germline CDR1 is SGHTA and CDR2 FQGNSA. CDR3 region: CASSSWGRTGSTDTQYF. The CDR3 region has the DNA TGTGCCAGCAGCTCGTGGGGCAGGACCGGTAGCACAGATACGCAGTATTTT.

V is TRBV7-9 and J is TRBJ1-2, with 8 bases that match TRBD1. The V gene's germline CDR1 is SEHNR and CDR2 FQNEAQ (reference sequence). CDR3 length equals 15 residues. V shed 4 bases, J shed 8 bases, and the junction held 12 bases outside the gene matches. The CDR3 is CASSSRTGSFGGYTF. CDR3 nucleotides: TGTGCCAGCAGCTCTAGGACAGGGTCTTTCGGGGGCTACACCTTC. Complete variable domain (other parts from reference TRBV7-9 and TRBJ1-2): DTGVSQNPRHKITKRGQNVTFRCDPISEHNRLYWYRQTLGQGPEFLTYFQNEAQLEKSRLLSDRFSAERPKGSFSTLEIQRTEQGDSAMYLCASSSRTGSFGGYTFGSGTRLTVV.

This clonotype was observed a few times. V usage is TRBV7-2 and J usage is TRBJ2-3; D gene ambiguous. This CDR3 is built from 15 residues. Deletions cut 5 bases from V and 5 bases from J, with 17 bases between. Germline values: CDR1 SGHTA, CDR2 FQGNSA. Here the CDR3 reads CASSAVGSFVDTQYF. DNA of the CDR3: TGTGCCAGCAGCGCCGTGGGGTCTTTCGTAGATACGCAGTATTTT.

V gene TRBV3-1 combines with J gene TRBJ2-1; a possible D gene is TRBD2 (6 bases). V was trimmed by 3 bases and J by 0 bases, leaving 15 bases between them. The CDR3 is made up of 17 amino acids. The germline gives CDR1 LGHDT, CDR2 YNNKEL (reference sequence). CDR3 residues: CASSQDLAYRSYNEQFF. In DNA form, the CDR3 reads TGTGCCAGCAGCCAGGATCTAGCGTACCGCTCCTACAATGAGCAGTTCTTC.

This chain uses TRBV6-1 with TRBJ2-7; 7 bases align to TRBD1. Germline V gene data show CDR1 as MNHNS and CDR2 as SASEGT. The CDR3 spans 12 residues. Trimming cost V 10 bases and J 5 bases; bases outside gene matches: 8. The CDR3, as DNA: TGTGCCATCCTAGAGGGGGCTGACGAGCAGTACTTC. Its protein product is CAILEGADEQYF.

This clonotype occurred a few times. The chain is built from TRBV7-2 and TRBJ1-2, with D possibly matching TRBD1 (5 bases). The CDR3 covers 14 residues. Trimming stripped 5 bases from V and 7 bases from J, with 17 bases between. In germline, CDR1 is SGHTA, CDR2 FQGNSA. The CDR3 DNA reads TGTGCCAGCAGCCCAGGCGGCAGGGACGGTGGCTACACCTTC. Amino acids: CASSPGGRDGGYTF.

In this sample, this clonotype turned up a few times. This sequence joins TRBV10-3 and TRBJ2-7; tentatively, D is TRBD1 (5 bases). Trimming took off 5 bases at V and 4 bases at J, with 12 bases between the two ends. This CDR3 contains 13 residues. The germline CDR1 and CDR2 sequences are ENHRY and SYGVKD. The DNA of the CDR3 is TGTGCCATCAGTTCTTACAGACAGTACGAGCAGTACTTC. It codes for CAISSYRQYEQYF.

This clonotype was seen more than once but under ten times. The chain uses TRBV4-3 and TRBJ2-7; D could derive from TRBD1 or TRBD2 (5 bases each). Germline V gene data show CDR1 as LGHNA and CDR2 as YSLEER. CDR3 length: 17 amino acids. V was cut by 1 base and J by 5 bases, with 21 bases left in between. Here the CDR3 reads CASSQVLIGDRVHEQYF. In DNA, the CDR3 is TGCGCCAGCAGCCAAGTCCTCATTGGGGACCGGGTTCACGAGCAGTACTTC.

This clonotype has only one observation. This sequence joins TRBV28 and TRBJ2-7; D possibly corresponds to TRBD1 (5 bases). Germline assignment: CDR1 MDHEN and CDR2 SYDVKM. The CDR3 loop spans 14 amino acids. The ends were cut back, 7 bases at V and 4 bases at J, with 17 bases in the middle. As DNA, the CDR3 is TGTGCCAGCAACAACTTAGGGGATATTTACGAGCAGTACTTC. This encodes CASNNLGDIYEQYF.

This clonotype turned up a few times. This chain uses TRBV29-1 with TRBJ2-4; D is possibly TRBD2 (5 bases). The germline CDR1 and CDR2 sequences are SQVTM and ANQGSEA. Trimming left V 0 bases short and J 0 bases short, with 9 bases between. This CDR3 has 15 amino acids. As DNA, the CDR3 is TGCAGCGTTGAAGAGGGCGGACTAGCCAAAAACATTCAGTACTTC. Protein product: CSVEEGGLAKNIQYF.

The chain joins TRBV11-2 to TRBJ2-3, with TRBD2 identical over 8 bases. Germline V gene lookup returns CDR1 SGHAT and CDR2 FQNNGV. The CDR3 has 19 residues. V dropped 5 bases and J dropped 1; count of bases not matched to a gene: 17. The CDR3 coding sequence is TGTGCCAGCAGCAGCCGGCAAACTACCCGCGGGGGGCGCACAGATACGCAGTATTTT. It specifies CASSSRQTTRGGRTDTQYF.

This clonotype was observed many times. This chain joins TRBV29-1 and TRBJ2-6, with 7 nucleotides matching TRBD1. This CDR3 comprises 15 residues. With V trimmed by 4 bases and J by 9 bases, 12 bases remained unmatched. In germline, CDR1 is SQVTM, CDR2 ANQGSEA. The CDR3 reads CSVAGTATSNNVLTF. CDR3 in DNA: TGCAGCGTTGCCGGGACAGCGACCTCAAACAACGTCCTGACTTTC.

Many counts were recorded for this clonotype. The chain couples TRBV9 to TRBJ2-1; 8 nucleotides line up with TRBD2. The germline V gene has CDR1 SGDLS and CDR2 YYNGEE. This CDR3 comprises 16 residues. V trimming: 0 bases; J trimming: 7 bases; junction bases outside the gene matches: 9. For the CDR3, the DNA is TGTGCCAGCAGCGTAGAACCGGCGGGAGGAATAAATGAGCAGTTCTTC. Translation: CASSVEPAGGINEQFF.

The CDR3 region has the DNA TGTGCCAGCAGCGAAAGAGCGGGAGGCACCACAGATACGCAGTATTTT. Its translation: CASSERAGGTTDTQYF. The gene calls are TRBV7-9 and TRBJ2-3, with 9 bases that match TRBD2. J lost 2 bases, V lost 5 bases, and 8 bases had no gene match. This CDR3 has 16 amino acids. Germline CDR1 is SEHNR and CDR2 is FQNEAQ (reference sequence).

The V gene is TRBV12-3 or TRBV12-4, the J gene TRBJ2-7, with TRBD1 matching 8 bases. The CDR3 is 13 amino acids. J gave up 5 bases and V 7 bases, and 7 bases lay outside the gene matches. CDR3 bases: TGTGCCAGCACCGCGACAGGGGTCCACGAGCAGTACTTC. Protein: CASTATGVHEQYF.

This sequence joins TRBV7-2 and TRBJ1-2, with 7 bases aligning to TRBD1. Germline CDR1 reads SGHTA; CDR2 reads FQGNSA. Losses at the gene ends were 5 bases for V and 0 bases for J; bases not matched to a gene: 6. The CDR3 has 15 amino acids. CDR3 DNA: TGTGCCAGCAGCCCCCGACAGGGTTCTAACTATGGCTACACCTTC. This gives the protein CASSPRQGSNYGYTF.

The V gene is TRBV20-1, the J gene TRBJ1-2; TRBD1 matches at 10 bases. The CDR3 is 16 amino acids. Trimming cost V 5 bases and J 8 bases; bases outside gene matches: 17. The germline V gene encodes CDR1 DFQATT and CDR2 SNEGSKA (reference sequence). This CDR3 reads CSARRDPGQGSLGYTF. In DNA, the CDR3 is TGCAGTGCTCGCAGGGACCCGGGACAGGGGTCTCTCGGCTACACCTTC.

The chain links TRBV7-2 to TRBJ2-5; 9 bases match TRBD2. CDR1 is SGHTA and CDR2 is FQGNSA in the germline V gene. The CDR3 is 15 amino acids. Trimming removed 5 bases from V and 1 base from J; junction bases left unmatched: 5. CDR3 sequence (DNA): TGTGCCAGCAGCCGTGCTAGCGGGGTCCAAGAGACCCAGTACTTC. It codes for CASSRASGVQETQYF.

This clonotype appeared a few times. The chain employs TRBV16 and TRBJ1-1; no firm D call. The CDR3 is made up of 14 amino acids. Germline CDR1 reads KGHSY; CDR2 reads FQNENV. V lost 7 bases, J lost 0 bases, and 12 bases lay in between. CDR3 in amino acids: CASNRDYMNTEAFF. The CDR3, as DNA: TGTGCCAGCAACAGAGATTACATGAACACTGAAGCTTTCTTT.

The chain is built from TRBV19 and TRBJ2-2; 9 nucleotides line up with TRBD1. CDR3 length equals 17 residues. Germline V gene sequence: CDR1 LNHDA, CDR2 SQIVND (reference sequence). The ends lost 6 bases at V and 4 bases at J; junction bases unmatched: 12. CDR3 sequence (DNA): TGTGCCAGTAGCCCCGGGACAGGGAGTTTGGGCACCGGGGAGCTGTTTTTT. Translated, it gives CASSPGTGSLGTGELFF.

The CDR3 sequence is CASSYRVAQPQHF. CDR3 DNA sequence: TGTGCCAGCAGTTACAGGGTGGCACAGCCCCAGCATTTT. This chain links TRBV12-3 or TRBV12-4 with TRBJ1-5; weak D call: TRBD1 (6 bases). CDR3 length: 13 amino acids. Trimming cost V 4 bases and J 7 bases, with 11 bases left between them.